These 24 T cell receptor beta chains were all obtained from the same sample, sequenced in a study of blood T cells in healthy people across ages. Primed by a sample-barcoded 5' primer and a J-beta primer mix, a second PCR proceeded for about 7 to 11 cycles. TCRdb redid the calling of the 5' RACE reads with MiXCR, one entry per CDR3 protein. The table lists 780,000 or so distinct CDR3 sequences, more than 50% of them singletons. The sample consisted of blood. Receptor source: a man in his forties in good health.

The chain carries TRBV5-1 and TRBJ2-5; no clear D gene. This CDR3 has 14 amino acids. Germline V gives CDR1 SGHRS, CDR2 YFSETQ. Trimming stripped 4 bases from V and 3 bases from J, with 13 bases between. The CDR3 loop reads CASSPLRVEETQYF. In DNA form, the CDR3 reads TGCGCCAGCAGCCCCCTTAGGGTTGAAGAGACCCAGTACTTC.

On this clonotype itself: One end of the junction does not line up with germline, which may come from a read error. The V and J genes are TRBV4-1 and TRBJ2-7; a possible D gene is TRBD2 (6 bases). Germline CDR1 is MGHRA and CDR2 is YSYEKL. The CDR3 has 14 amino acids. DNA for the CDR3: TGCACCAGCAGCCAATTTGATGGGAGGAGGGCCCAGTACTTC. Its translation is CTSSQFDGRRAQYF.

This CDR3 is CASGHNEQFF. As DNA, the CDR3 is TGTGCCAGCGGGCACAATGAGCAGTTCTTC. V and J are TRBV7-9 and TRBJ2-1; D is unclear. Germline V gene sequence: CDR1 SEHNR, CDR2 FQNEAQ (reference sequence). The CDR3 loop spans 10 amino acids. V was pared by 8 bases and J by 5 bases, with 4 bases between.

The V gene is TRBV4-1, the J gene TRBJ1-4; D unclear. Per germline, CDR1 MGHRA and CDR2 YSYEKL. This CDR3 is 16 amino acids long. V was pared by 1 base and J by 1 base, with 10 bases between. The CDR3 nucleotides read TGCGCCAGCAGCCAAGGAGTGTCGATAACTAATGAAAAACTGTTTTTT. Translation: CASSQGVSITNEKLFF.

This clonotype was found a few times. This chain connects TRBV7-2 to TRBJ1-2, with a possible D match to TRBD1 (5 bases). From germline, CDR1 is SGHTA and CDR2 FQGNSA. This CDR3 has 15 residues. Trimming removed 2 bases at V and 2 bases at J, with 12 bases between. The CDR3 loop is CASSLSQGLNYGYTF. The CDR3 coding sequence is TGTGCCAGCAGCTTAAGCCAGGGCCTAAACTATGGCTACACCTTC.

The chain uses TRBV2 and TRBJ1-2; no clear D. This CDR3 spans 15 amino acids. V was shortened by 8 bases and J by 0 bases, with 16 bases between the two germline ends. The germline CDR1 and CDR2 sequences are SNHLY and FYNNEI. CDR3 coding DNA: TGTGCCAGCCCCGTTTACACGCGGGCTAACTATGGCTACACCTTC. Translating gives CASPVYTRANYGYTF. The full variable domain, with the rest looked up from reference TRBV2 and TRBJ1-2, is EPEVTQTPSHQVTQMGQEVILRCVPISNHLYFYWYRQILGQKVEFLVSFYNNEISEKSEIFDDQFSVERPDGSNFTLKIRSTKLEDSAMYFCASPVYTRANYGYTFGSGTRLTVV.

This clonotype was picked up a small number of times. This chain uses TRBV20-1 with TRBJ2-7, with 10 bases identical to TRBD2. V was pared by 4 bases and J by 2 bases, with 2 bases of the junction left unmatched. Germline assignment: CDR1 DFQATT and CDR2 SNEGSKA (reference sequence). This CDR3 is 13 amino acids long. For the CDR3, the DNA is TGCAGTGCTACAGCGGGGGGGGCCTACGAGCAGTACTTC. Amino acid sequence: CSATAGGAYEQYF.

This clonotype was seen a handful of times. This chain joins TRBV3-1 and TRBJ2-3, with 7 bases lining up with TRBD2. Germline V gene lookup returns CDR1 LGHDT and CDR2 YNNKEL (reference sequence). Unmatched junction bases numbered 7, after V lost 0 bases and J lost 1 base. This CDR3 is 17 amino acids long. CDR3 sequence: CASSQEASAGRTDTQYF. The DNA for the CDR3 is TGTGCCAGCAGCCAAGAAGCCTCAGCGGGGCGCACAGATACGCAGTATTTT.

The chain joins TRBV21-1 to TRBJ2-4; the table names TRBD2, a call not compared with the DNA. The last part of the DNA fits TRBJ2-7 better; the J call may be wrong. TRBV21-1 is a listed pseudogene. CDR3 length: 19 residues. In nucleotides, the CDR3 is TGTGTCAGGGGCTGCGGGAGGAGACAGGATAGAAGGGAACTCTACGAGCAGTACTTC. Its translation: CVRGCGRRQDRRELYEQYF.

This chain links TRBV28 with TRBJ2-7; the D is unclear. The J call is doubtful: the DNA matches TRBJ2-5 better. The germline gives CDR1 MDHEN, CDR2 SYDVKM. CDR3 length: 13 amino acids. CDR3 sequence: CASSKPVTGTQYF. CDR3 sequence (DNA): TGTGCCAGCAGTAAACCCGTAACGGGGACCCAGTACTTC.

V gene TRBV7-2 combines with J gene TRBJ1-1; TRBD1 matches 8 bases. This CDR3 has 16 amino acids. Trimming at V came to 4 bases and at J to 3 bases, leaving 10 bases not matched to a gene. Germline loops: CDR1 SGHTA, CDR2 FQGNSA. The CDR3 DNA follows: TGTGCCAGCAGCTCCTCCTCGGACAGGGCGGACACTGAAGCTTTCTTT. It encodes CASSSSSDRADTEAFF.

This clonotype was observed a handful of times. The V and J genes are TRBV6-2 or TRBV6-3 and TRBJ2-5; the match to TRBD2 covers 14 bases. The V gene end was trimmed by 5 bases and the J gene end by 4 bases; junction bases not matched to a gene: 3. The CDR3 has 15 residues. The germline CDR1 and CDR2 sequences are MNHEY and SVGEGT. The CDR3 DNA is TGTGCCAGCAGTACCGGACTAGCGGGAGGAGAGACCCAGTACTTC. This codes for CASSTGLAGGETQYF.

The chain has TRBV12-5 and TRBJ2-3, with TRBD1 identical over 10 bases. Germline V gene lookup returns CDR1 LGHNT and CDR2 FRNRAP. This CDR3 region has 15 residues. The J segment lost 4 bases and the V segment lost 6 bases, leaving 7 bases of the junction unmatched. The CDR3 sequence: CASGPGQGIADTQYF. The CDR3 nucleotides are TGTGCTAGTGGCCCGGGACAGGGGATTGCAGATACGCAGTATTTT.

The chain links TRBV11-3 to TRBJ2-3; D is uncertain. This CDR3 has 16 amino acids. Germline CDR1 reads SGHNT; CDR2 reads YENEEA. The V end lost 5 bases, the J end lost 4 bases, and 19 bases lay between the germline ends. CDR3 in DNA: TGTGCCAGCAGCCCAAGTCCGCTAGTATGGTCAGATACGCAGTATTTT. Encoded protein: CASSPSPLVWSDTQYF.

The chain links TRBV6-1 to TRBJ2-4, with 10 bases aligning to TRBD1. Germline V CDR1 and CDR2: MNHNS, SASEGT. The V segment lost 5 bases and the J segment 8 bases; nucleotides outside the gene matches: 18. The CDR3 consists of 18 residues. The CDR3 DNA is TGTGCCAGCAGTAAGACCGGGACAGGGGATATACTAGCGGACATTCAGTACTTC. This codes for CASSKTGTGDILADIQYF.

The J gene is TRBJ1-4, the V gene TRBV28; D unclear. The germline gives CDR1 MDHEN, CDR2 SYDVKM. The CDR3 has 14 amino acids. V was cut by 2 bases and J by 10 bases, with 14 bases left in between. The DNA for the CDR3 is TGTGCCAGCAGTTTAGCACAGCTCGAGGTAAAACTGTTTTTT. Encoded protein: CASSLAQLEVKLFF.

This clonotype was seen more than once but under ten times. This sequence joins TRBV7-9 and TRBJ2-5, with D unclear. Trimming stripped 5 bases from V and 0 bases from J, with 13 bases between. Germline V gene sequence: CDR1 SEHNR, CDR2 FQNEAQ (reference sequence). The CDR3 is 15 residues long. CDR3 sequence reads: CASSPGWTYQETQYF. The CDR3 DNA follows: TGTGCCAGCAGCCCAGGTTGGACCTACCAAGAGACCCAGTACTTC.

With respect to this clonotype: The germline gene is not matched at one end of the junction; a read error may be the cause. The chain joins TRBV12-3 or TRBV12-4 to TRBJ2-1; 9 bases fit TRBD2. CDR3 length: 14 amino acids. This CDR3 is CASSLAGGETEQFF. The CDR3, as DNA: TGCGCCAGCAGTCTTGCGGGGGGGGAAACTGAGCAGTTCTTC.

Concerning this clonotype itself: It may be a read error: a sequence one base away is much more abundant. The chain carries TRBV5-1 and TRBJ2-4; 10 positions match TRBD1. The DNA end lines up better with TRBJ2-7; the J call may be wrong. The CDR3 sequence is 18 residues long. Germline CDR1 SGHRS, CDR2 YFSETQ. The CDR3: CASSLGGLIGTGDSEQYF. The CDR3 nucleotides read TGCGCCAGCAGCTTGGGGGGGTTAATCGGGACAGGGGATAGCGAGCAGTACTTC.

This clonotype was detected only once. The CDR3 DNA sequence: TGTGCCAGCGGCGACTCCGGGACTAGCGGGTGGTCCTACAATGAGCAGTTCTTC. It yields the protein CASGDSGTSGWSYNEQFF. The chain combines TRBV9 with TRBJ2-1; 12 bases align to TRBD2. Germline V gene lookup returns CDR1 SGDLS and CDR2 YYNGEE. V lost 7 bases and J lost 1; bases outside the gene matches: 12. CDR3 length equals 18 residues.

This clonotype has a handful of counts. In DNA form, the CDR3 reads TGTGCCAGCAGTTTTAAGCGGGGCACTGAAGCTTTCTTT. Protein product: CASSFKRGTEAFF. This sequence joins TRBV12-3 or TRBV12-4 and TRBJ1-1, with D unclear. This CDR3 has 13 residues. V dropped 3 bases and J dropped 4 bases, with 9 bases sitting between them.

The J gene is TRBJ2-1, the V gene TRBV20-1; 9 nucleotides match TRBD1. This CDR3 spans 15 amino acids. The trim removed 6 bases at V and 5 bases at J, leaving 11 bases unmatched. Germline loops: CDR1 DFQATT, CDR2 SNEGSKA (reference sequence). CDR3 sequence reads: CSAFMGQGFNNEQFF. Here the CDR3 DNA reads TGCAGTGCCTTCATGGGACAGGGCTTTAACAATGAGCAGTTCTTC.

This chain uses TRBV20-1 with TRBJ2-3; 13 bases map to TRBD2. The trim removed 3 bases at V and 2 bases at J, leaving 5 bases unmatched. The germline V gene has CDR1 DFQATT and CDR2 SNEGSKA (reference sequence). The CDR3 is made up of 16 amino acids. The chain's CDR3 is CSASVLAGGITDTQYF. The CDR3 DNA follows: TGCAGTGCTAGTGTACTAGCGGGGGGGATCACAGATACGCAGTATTTT.

J is TRBJ2-4 and V is TRBV5-1; D possibly corresponds to TRBD1 (7 bases). The CDR3 consists of 14 residues. The V gene's germline CDR1 is SGHRS and CDR2 YFSETQ. V was shortened by 0 bases and J by 13 bases, with 17 bases between the two germline ends. The CDR3 region is CASSLEDRTTGQYF. CDR3 nucleotides: TGCGCCAGCAGCTTGGAGGACAGGACTACAGGGCAGTACTTC. The full variable domain, completed using reference TRBV5-1 and TRBJ2-4, is KAGVTQTPRYLIKTRGQQVTLSCSPISGHRSVSWYQQTPGQGLQFLFEYFSETQRNKGNFPGRFSGRQFSNSRSEMNVSTLELGDSALYLCASSLEDRTTGQYFGAGTRLSVL.